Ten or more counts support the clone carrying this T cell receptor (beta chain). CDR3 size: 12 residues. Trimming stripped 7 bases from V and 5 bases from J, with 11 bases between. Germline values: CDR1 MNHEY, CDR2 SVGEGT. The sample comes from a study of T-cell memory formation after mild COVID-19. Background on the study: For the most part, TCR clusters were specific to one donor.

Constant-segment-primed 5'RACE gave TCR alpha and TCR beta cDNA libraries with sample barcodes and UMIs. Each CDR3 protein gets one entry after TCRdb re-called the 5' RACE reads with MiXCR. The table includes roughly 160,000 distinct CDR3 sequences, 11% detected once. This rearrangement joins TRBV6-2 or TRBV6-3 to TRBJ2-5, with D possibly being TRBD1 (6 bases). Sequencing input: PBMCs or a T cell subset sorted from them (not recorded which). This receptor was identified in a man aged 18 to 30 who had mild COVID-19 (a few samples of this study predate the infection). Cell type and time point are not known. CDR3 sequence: CASTGGLETQYF. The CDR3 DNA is TGTGCCAGCACTGGGGGCTTGGAGACCCAGTACTTC.